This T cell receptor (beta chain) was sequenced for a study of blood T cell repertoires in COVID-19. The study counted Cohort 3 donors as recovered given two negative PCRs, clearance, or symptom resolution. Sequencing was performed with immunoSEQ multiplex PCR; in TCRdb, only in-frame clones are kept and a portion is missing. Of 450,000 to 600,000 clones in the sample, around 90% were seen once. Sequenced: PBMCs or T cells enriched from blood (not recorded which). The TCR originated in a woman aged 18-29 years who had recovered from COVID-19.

Written as DNA, the CDR3 is TGTGCCAGCAGCTTATTAGAGTCATCTGAAAAACTGTTTTTT. Encoded protein: CASSLLESSEKLFF. The chain carries TRBV7-6 and TRBJ1-4; D unresolved. This CDR3 region has 14 residues. The germline V gene encodes CDR1 SGHVS and CDR2 FNYEAQ. The V end was cut by 2 bases, the J end by 7 bases, with 11 bases between.